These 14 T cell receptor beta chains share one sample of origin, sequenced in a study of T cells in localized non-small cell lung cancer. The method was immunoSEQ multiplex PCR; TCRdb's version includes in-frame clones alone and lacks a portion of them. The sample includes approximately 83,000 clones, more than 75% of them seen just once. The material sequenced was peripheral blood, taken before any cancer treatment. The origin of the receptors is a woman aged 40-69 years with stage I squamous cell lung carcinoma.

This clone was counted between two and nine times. The CDR3 reads CSVDAGTGGTYEQYF. The CDR3, as DNA: TGCAGCGTTGACGCCGGGACAGGGGGTACGTACGAGCAGTACTTC. The chain recombines TRBV29-1 with TRBJ2-7; TRBD1 matches at 11 bases. Germline values: CDR1 SQVTM, CDR2 ANQGSEA. This CDR3 comprises 15 residues. Losses at the gene ends were 3 bases for V and 4 bases for J; bases not matched to a gene: 8.

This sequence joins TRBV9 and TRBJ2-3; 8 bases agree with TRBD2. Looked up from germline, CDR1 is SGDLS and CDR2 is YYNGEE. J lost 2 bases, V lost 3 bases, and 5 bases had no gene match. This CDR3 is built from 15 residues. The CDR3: CASSASGGATDTQYF. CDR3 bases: TGTGCCAGCAGCGCCAGCGGGGGAGCCACAGATACGCAGTATTTT.

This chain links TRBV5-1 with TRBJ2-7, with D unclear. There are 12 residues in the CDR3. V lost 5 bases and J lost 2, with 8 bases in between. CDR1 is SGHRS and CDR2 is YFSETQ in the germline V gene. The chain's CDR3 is CASRAPTYEQYF. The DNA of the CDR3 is TGCGCCAGCAGGGCACCGACCTACGAGCAGTACTTC.

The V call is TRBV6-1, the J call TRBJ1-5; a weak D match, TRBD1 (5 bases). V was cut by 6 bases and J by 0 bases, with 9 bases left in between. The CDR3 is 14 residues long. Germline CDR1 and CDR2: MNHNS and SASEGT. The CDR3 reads CASRGDGSNQPQHF. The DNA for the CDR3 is TGTGCCAGCAGGGGGGACGGTAGCAATCAGCCCCAGCATTTT.

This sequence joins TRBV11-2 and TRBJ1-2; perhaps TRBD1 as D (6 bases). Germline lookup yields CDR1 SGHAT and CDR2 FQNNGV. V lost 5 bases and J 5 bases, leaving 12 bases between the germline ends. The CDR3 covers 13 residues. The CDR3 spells CASSPDRLYGYTF. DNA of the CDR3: TGTGCCAGCAGCCCGGACAGACTATATGGCTACACCTTC.

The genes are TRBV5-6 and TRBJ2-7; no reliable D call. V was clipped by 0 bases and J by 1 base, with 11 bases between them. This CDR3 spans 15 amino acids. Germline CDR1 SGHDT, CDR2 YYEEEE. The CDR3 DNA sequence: TGTGCCAGCAGCTTGGTTGGCGCCGAGTCCTACGAGCAGTACTTC. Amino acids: CASSLVGAESYEQYF.

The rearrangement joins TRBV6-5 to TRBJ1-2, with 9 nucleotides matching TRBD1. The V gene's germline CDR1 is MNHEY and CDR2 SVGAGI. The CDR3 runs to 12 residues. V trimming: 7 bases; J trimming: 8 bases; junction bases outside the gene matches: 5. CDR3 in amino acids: CASTRDRVGYTF. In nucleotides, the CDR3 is TGTGCCAGCACCCGGGACAGGGTCGGCTACACCTTC.

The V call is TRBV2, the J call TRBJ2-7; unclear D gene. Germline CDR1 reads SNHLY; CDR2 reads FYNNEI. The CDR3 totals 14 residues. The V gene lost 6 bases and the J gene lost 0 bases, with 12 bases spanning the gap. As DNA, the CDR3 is TGTGCCAGCAGGAAAGACATCCTCTCCTACGAGCAGTACTTC. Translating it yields CASRKDILSYEQYF.

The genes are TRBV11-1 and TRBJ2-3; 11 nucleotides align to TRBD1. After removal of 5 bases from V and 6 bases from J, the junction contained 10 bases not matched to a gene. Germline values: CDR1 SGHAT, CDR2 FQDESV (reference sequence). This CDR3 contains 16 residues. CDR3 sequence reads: CASSPMDRGRMDTQYF. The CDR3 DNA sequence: TGTGCCAGCAGCCCGATGGACAGGGGGCGCATGGATACGCAGTATTTT.

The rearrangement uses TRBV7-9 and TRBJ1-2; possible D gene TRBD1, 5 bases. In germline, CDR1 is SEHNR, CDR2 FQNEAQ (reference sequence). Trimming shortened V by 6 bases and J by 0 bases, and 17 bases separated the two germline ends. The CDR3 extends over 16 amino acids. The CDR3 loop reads CASSALEGPPNYGYTF. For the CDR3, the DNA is TGTGCCAGCAGTGCGTTGGAGGGACCACCTAACTATGGCTACACCTTC. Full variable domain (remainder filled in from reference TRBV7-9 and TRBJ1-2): DTGVSQNPRHKITKRGQNVTFRCDPISEHNRLYWYRQTLGQGPEFLTYFQNEAQLEKSRLLSDRFSAERPKGSFSTLEIQRTEQGDSAMYLCASSALEGPPNYGYTFGSGTRLTVV.

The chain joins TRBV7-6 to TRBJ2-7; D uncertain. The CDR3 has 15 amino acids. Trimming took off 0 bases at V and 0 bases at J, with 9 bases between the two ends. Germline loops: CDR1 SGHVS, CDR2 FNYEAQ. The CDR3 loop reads CASSLAEGASYEQYF. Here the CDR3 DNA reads TGTGCCAGCAGCTTAGCGGAAGGTGCCTCCTACGAGCAGTACTTC.

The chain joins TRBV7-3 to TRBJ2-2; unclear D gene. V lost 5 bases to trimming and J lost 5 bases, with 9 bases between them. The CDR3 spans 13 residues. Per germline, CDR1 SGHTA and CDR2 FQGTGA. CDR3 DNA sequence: TGTGCCAGCAGCCCCGTTTTAACCGGGGAGCTGTTTTTT. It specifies CASSPVLTGELFF. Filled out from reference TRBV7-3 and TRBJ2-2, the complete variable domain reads GAGVSQTPSNKVTEKGKYVELRCDPISGHTALYWYRQSLGQGPEFLIYFQGTGAADDSGLPNDRFFAVRPEGSVSTLKIQRTERGDSAVYLCASSPVLTGELFFGEGSRLTVL.

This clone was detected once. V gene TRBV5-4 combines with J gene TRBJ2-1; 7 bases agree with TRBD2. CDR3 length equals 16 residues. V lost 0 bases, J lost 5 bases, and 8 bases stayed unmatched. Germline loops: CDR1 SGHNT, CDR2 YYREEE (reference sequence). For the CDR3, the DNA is TGTGCCAGCAGCTTGGTTAGTGGGGGGGGACACAATGAGCAGTTCTTC. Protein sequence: CASSLVSGGGHNEQFF.

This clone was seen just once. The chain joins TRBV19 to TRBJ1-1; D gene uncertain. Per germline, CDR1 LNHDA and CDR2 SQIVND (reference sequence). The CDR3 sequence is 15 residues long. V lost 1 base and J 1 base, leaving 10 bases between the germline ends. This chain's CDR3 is CASSIVGRENTEAFF. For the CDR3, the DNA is TGTGCCAGTAGTATAGTAGGTAGGGAGAACACTGAAGCTTTCTTT.